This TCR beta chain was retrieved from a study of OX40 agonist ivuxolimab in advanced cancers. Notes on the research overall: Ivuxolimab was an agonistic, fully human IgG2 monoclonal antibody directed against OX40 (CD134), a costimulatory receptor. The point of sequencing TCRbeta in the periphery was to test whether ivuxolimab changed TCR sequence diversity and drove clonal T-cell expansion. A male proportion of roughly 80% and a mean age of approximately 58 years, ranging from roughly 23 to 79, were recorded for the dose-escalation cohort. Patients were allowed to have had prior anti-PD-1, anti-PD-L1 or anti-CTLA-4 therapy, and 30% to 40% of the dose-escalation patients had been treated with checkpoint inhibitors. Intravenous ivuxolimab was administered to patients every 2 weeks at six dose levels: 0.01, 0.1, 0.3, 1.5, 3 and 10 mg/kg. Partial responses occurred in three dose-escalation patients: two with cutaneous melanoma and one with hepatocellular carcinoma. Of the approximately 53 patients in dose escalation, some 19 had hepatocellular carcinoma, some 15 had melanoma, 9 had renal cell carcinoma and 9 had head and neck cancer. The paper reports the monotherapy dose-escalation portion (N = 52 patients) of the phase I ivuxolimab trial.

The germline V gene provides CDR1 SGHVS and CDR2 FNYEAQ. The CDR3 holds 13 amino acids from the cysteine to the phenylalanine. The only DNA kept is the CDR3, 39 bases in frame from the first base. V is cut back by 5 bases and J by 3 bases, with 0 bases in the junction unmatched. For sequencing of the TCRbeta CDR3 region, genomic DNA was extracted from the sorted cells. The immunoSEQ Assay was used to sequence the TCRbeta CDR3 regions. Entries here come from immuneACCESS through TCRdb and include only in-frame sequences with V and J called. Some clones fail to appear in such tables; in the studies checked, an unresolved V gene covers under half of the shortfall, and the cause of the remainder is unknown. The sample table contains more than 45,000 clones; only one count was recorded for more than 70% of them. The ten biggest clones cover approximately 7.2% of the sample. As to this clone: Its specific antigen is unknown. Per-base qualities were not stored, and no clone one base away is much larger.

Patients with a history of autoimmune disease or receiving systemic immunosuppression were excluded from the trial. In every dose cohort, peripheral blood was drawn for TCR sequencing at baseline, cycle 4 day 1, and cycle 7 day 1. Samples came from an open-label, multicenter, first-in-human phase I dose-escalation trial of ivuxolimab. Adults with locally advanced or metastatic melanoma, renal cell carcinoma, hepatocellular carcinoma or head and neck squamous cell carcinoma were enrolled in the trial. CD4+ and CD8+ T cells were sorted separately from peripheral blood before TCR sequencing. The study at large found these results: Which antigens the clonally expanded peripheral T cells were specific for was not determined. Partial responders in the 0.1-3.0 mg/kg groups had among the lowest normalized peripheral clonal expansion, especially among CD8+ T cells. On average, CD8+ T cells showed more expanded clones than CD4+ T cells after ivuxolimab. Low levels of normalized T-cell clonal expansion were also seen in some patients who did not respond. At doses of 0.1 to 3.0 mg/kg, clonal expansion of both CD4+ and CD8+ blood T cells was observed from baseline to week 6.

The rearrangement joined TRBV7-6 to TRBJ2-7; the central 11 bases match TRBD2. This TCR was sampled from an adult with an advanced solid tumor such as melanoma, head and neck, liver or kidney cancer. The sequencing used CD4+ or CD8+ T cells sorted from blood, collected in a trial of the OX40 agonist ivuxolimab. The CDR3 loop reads CASSGLAGYEQYF. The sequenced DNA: TGTGCCAGCAGCGGACTAGCGGGCTACGAGCAGTACTTC.